A selection of T cell receptor beta chains follows, all from one sample in a study of cytomegalovirus exposure and HLA in healthy donors. Profiled with immunoSEQ multiplex PCR; TCRdb holds only in-frame clones, not every one. The sample lists under 200,000 clones, approximately 78% occurring once. Material for sequencing was PBMCs. These receptors were taken from a woman aged 18-29 years in good health and CMV-seronegative. CDR3s include the opening cysteine and the closing phenylalanine or tryptophan. D genes are given only for firm matches. Rows give clone size only sometimes, using once, few, many, or a class for an expanded clone.

j_gene,v_gene,d_gene,abundance,CDR3aa,CDR3nt
TRBJ2-7,TRBV11-3,TRBD2,NA,CASSHSGTSMGEQYF,TGTGCCAGCAGTCACTCCGGGACTAGCATGGGCGAGCAGTACTTC
TRBJ2-2,TRBV5-1,TRBD2,once,CASSLPLLAGGTGELFF,TGCGCCAGCAGCTTACCACTATTAGCGGGAGGGACCGGGGAGCTGTTTTTT
TRBJ1-2,TRBV9,NA,once,CASSVWQGLNYGYTF,TGTGCCAGCAGCGTGTGGCAGGGGCTTAACTATGGCTACACCTTC
TRBJ2-3,TRBV18,NA,NA,CASSPLGGTDTQYF,TGTGCCAGCTCACCACTCGGGGGAACAGATACGCAGTATTTT
TRBJ2-7,TRBV27,NA,NA,CASSPAGSLSYEQYF,TGTGCCAGCAGCCCGGCGGGTAGTTTGAGCTACGAGCAGTACTTC
TRBJ2-1,TRBV28,TRBD2,NA,CASSFSGGGLGEQFF,TGTGCCAGCAGTTTCAGCGGGGGGGGGTTGGGTGAGCAGTTCTTC
TRBJ1-2,TRBV11-2,TRBD1,NA,CASSSKGDREDCGYTF,TGTGCCAGCAGCTCAAAGGGGGACAGGGAGGACTGTGGCTACACCTTC
TRBJ2-7,TRBV5-1,NA,NA,CASSLASDEQYF,TGCGCCAGCAGCTTGGCCTCGGACGAGCAGTACTTC
TRBJ1-2,TRBV25-1,NA,NA,CASSQQGFYGYTF,TGTGCCAGCAGCCAACAGGGTTTCTATGGCTACACCTTC
TRBJ2-1,TRBV27,NA,NA,CASSLIPGLNVGEQFF,TGTGCCAGCAGTTTAATCCCGGGACTGAACGTCGGTGAGCAGTTCTTC
TRBJ2-1,TRBV10-3,TRBD1,NA,CAIRAGQGVDNEQFF,TGTGCCATCAGGGCGGGACAGGGAGTTGACAATGAGCAGTTCTTC
TRBJ2-1,TRBV18,TRBD1,NA,CASSPPGTGYNEQFF,TGTGCCAGCTCACCACCGGGGACAGGATACAATGAGCAGTTCTTC
TRBJ1-2,TRBV28,NA,NA,CASSLLQASGYGYTF,TGTGCCAGCAGTTTATTGCAAGCCTCGGGCTATGGCTACACCTTC
TRBJ2-1,TRBV27,NA,NA,CASSLSAVSYNEQFF,TGTGCCAGCAGTTTATCTGCGGTCTCCTACAATGAGCAGTTCTTC
TRBJ2-7,TRBV18,TRBD1,NA,CASSLTVGTGGDEQYF,TGTGCCAGCTCACTAACTGTAGGGACAGGGGGCGACGAGCAGTACTTC
TRBJ1-1,TRBV27,TRBD1,NA,CASSLQGAGTEAFF,TGTGCCAGCAGCCTCCAGGGGGCCGGCACTGAAGCTTTCTTT